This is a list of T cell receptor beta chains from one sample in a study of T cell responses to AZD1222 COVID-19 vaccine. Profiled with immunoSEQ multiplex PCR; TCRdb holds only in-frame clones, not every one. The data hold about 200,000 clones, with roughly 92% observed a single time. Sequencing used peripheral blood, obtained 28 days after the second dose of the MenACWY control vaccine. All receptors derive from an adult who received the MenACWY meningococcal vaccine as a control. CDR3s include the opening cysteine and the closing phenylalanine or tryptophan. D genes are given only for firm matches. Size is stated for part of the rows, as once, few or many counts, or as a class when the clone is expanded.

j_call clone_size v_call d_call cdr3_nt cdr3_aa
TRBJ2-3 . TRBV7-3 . TGTGCCAGCAGCCGAGGACCCACAGATACGCAGTATTTT CASSRGPTDTQYF
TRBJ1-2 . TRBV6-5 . TGTGCCAGCAGTTACTCGCGGGAAACCTATGGCTACACCTTC CASSYSRETYGYTF
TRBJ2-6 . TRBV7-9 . TGTGCCAGCAGCCGCGACTCTGGGGCCAACGTCCTGACTTTC CASSRDSGANVLTF
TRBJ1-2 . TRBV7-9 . TGTGCCAGCAGCTTTAACAGGGTGGACTATGGCTACACCTTC CASSFNRVDYGYTF
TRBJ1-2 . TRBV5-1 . TGCGCCAGCAGCTTGGCGGCCGCCCGGGATGGCTACACCTTC CASSLAAARDGYTF
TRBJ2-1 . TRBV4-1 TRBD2 TGCGCCAGCAGCGAAAGCGGGAGCTCCTACAATGAGCAGTTCTTC CASSESGSSYNEQFF
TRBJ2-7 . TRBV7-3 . TGTGCCAGCAGCTTGGGGCGGCAAAGCGAGCAGTACTTC CASSLGRQSEQYF
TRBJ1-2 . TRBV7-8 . TGTGCCAGCAGCTTAGACGACAGCTTAAACTATGGCTACACCTTC CASSLDDSLNYGYTF
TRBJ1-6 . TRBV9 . TGTGCCAGCAGCAAAATAGGGAACAGCAATTCACCCCTCCACTTT CASSKIGNSNSPLHF
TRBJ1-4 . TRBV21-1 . TGTGCCAGCAGCAAAGCGCATTCGGGAGTTAATGAAAAACTGTTTTTT CASSKAHSGVNEKLFF
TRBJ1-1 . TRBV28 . TGTGCCAGCCTGACAGGCTACACTGAAGCTTTCTTT CASLTGYTEAFF
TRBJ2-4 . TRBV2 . TGTGCCAGCCACTGGACAGAACTAGCCAAAAACATTCAGTACTTC CASHWTELAKNIQYF
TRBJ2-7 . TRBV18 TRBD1 TGTGCCAGCTCACCGGGACAGGGGGAGCAGTACTTC CASSPGQGEQYF
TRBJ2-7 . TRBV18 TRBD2 TGTGCCAGCTCACCGCAGCGGGAGGCCTACGAGCAGTACTTC CASSPQREAYEQYF
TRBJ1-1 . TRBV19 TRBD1 TGTGCCAGTAGGCTGGGACAGGGACACACTGAAGCTTTCTTT CASRLGQGHTEAFF
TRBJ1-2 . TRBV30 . TGTGCCTGGAGTGACCCGGGCCGGAATATTAGGGGCTACACCTTC CAWSDPGRNIRGYTF
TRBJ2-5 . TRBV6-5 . TGTGCCAGCAGTTACTCGATAGGGCAGGGACAAGAGACCCAGTACTTC CASSYSIGQGQETQYF
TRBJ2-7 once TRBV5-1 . TGCGCCAGCAGCTTGGTTCTAGCCTCCTACGAGCAGTACTTC CASSLVLASYEQYF
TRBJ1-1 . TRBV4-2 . TGTGCCAGCAGCCACCCCTCCAGGCAAGCTTTCTTT CASSHPSRQAFF
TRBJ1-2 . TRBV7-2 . TGTGCCAGCAGCCCCAACGGAGGGGGGGGCCTTAATGGCTACACCTTC CASSPNGGGGLNGYTF
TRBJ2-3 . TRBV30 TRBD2 TGTGCCTGGGGACTAGCGGGCACAGATACGCAGTATTTT CAWGLAGTDTQYF
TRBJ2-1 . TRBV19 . TGTGCCAGTAGTTGGAGGACGGGATCTCGTGGCAATGAGCAGTTCTTC CASSWRTGSRGNEQFF
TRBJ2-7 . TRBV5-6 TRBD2 TGTGCCAGCAGCTACCTGGCGGGAGGCTTAGTCTACGAGCAGTACTTC CASSYLAGGLVYEQYF
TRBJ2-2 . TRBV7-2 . TGTGCCAGCAGCTTTTCAATTAAAACCGGGGAGCTGTTTTTT CASSFSIKTGELFF
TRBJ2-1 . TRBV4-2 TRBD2 TGTGCCAGCAGCCAAGAAGTGACTAGCGCCTACAATGAGCAGTTCTTC CASSQEVTSAYNEQFF
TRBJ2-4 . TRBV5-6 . TGTGCCAGCAGCTCCTTGGTAGGGGGGCGCAAAAACATTCAGTACTTC CASSSLVGGRKNIQYF
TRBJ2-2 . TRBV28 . TGTGCCAGCAGTCTCCTTATTACAGGAAACACCGGGGAGCTGTTTTTT CASSLLITGNTGELFF
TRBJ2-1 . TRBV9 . TGTGCCAGCAGCCCAGGGGACCGCTCCTACAATGAGCAGTTCTTC CASSPGDRSYNEQFF
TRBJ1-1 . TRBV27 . TGTGCCAGCAGTTTGGGGGGAGGGACGAACACTGAAGCTTTCTTT CASSLGGGTNTEAFF
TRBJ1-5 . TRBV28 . TGTGCCAGCAGTTTTCTCGATCGGACGAGGAGCAATCAGCCCCAGCATTTT CASSFLDRTRSNQPQHF
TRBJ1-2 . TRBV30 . TGTGCCTGGAGCCGGGACCGTTCCTATGGCTACACCTTC CAWSRDRSYGYTF
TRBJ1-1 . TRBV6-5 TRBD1 TGTGCCAGCAGGACCGGACAGGGGGGCCGGACTTTCTTT CASRTGQGGRTFF
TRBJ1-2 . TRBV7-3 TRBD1 TGTGCCAGCAGCAGGGGACAGGGAAACTATGGCTACATCTTC CASSRGQGNYGYIF
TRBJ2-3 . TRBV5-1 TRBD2 TGCGCCAGCAGCTTCCTGACTAGCGGATCGGCAGATACGCAGTATTTT CASSFLTSGSADTQYF
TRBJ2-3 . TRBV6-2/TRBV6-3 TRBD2 TGTGCCAGCAGTTACTCGGCTAGCGGGAGTTTGGATACGCAGTATTTT CASSYSASGSLDTQYF
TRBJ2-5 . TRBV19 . TGTGCCAGTAGTAAGAGACTATGGGAGACCCAGTACTTC CASSKRLWETQYF
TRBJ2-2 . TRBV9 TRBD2 TGTGCCAGCAGCGTAGCAGCGGGGTCGAACACCGGGGAGCTGTTTTTT CASSVAAGSNTGELFF
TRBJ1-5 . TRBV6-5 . TGTGCCAGCAGTTTTCAGGGAAGCAATCAGCCCCAGCATTTT CASSFQGSNQPQHF
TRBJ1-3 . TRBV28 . TGTGCCAGTGGGACCGCCAGAGGAAACACCATATATTTT CASGTARGNTIYF
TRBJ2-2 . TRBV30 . TGTGCCTGTAACGTCGAGAACACCGGGGAGCTGTTTTTT CACNVENTGELFF
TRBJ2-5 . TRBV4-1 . TGCGCCAGCAGCCTAACGACAGCACAAGAGACCCAGTACTTC CASSLTTAQETQYF
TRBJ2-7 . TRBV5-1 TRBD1 TGCGCCAGCAGCTCCAATTTACCCGGGACAGCTATGTACGAGCAGTACTTC CASSSNLPGTAMYEQYF
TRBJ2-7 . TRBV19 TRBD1 TGTGCCAGCCGGGACAGGGGGCGCGAGCAGTACTTC CASRDRGREQYF
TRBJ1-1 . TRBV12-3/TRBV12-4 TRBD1 TGTGCCAGCAGCCTCGACAGGGGTGAAGCTTTCTTT CASSLDRGEAFF
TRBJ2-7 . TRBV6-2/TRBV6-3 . TGTGCCAGCAGTTCTCAAAGGACCCGTAGAGGGTACGAGCAGTACTTC CASSSQRTRRGYEQYF
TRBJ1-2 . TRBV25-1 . TGTGCCAGCAGTGAAGGGTCCTGGCCCTATGGCTACACCTTC CASSEGSWPYGYTF
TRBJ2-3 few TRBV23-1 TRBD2 TGCGCCAACAGTCCCTTTGGGGGGAGGGTTGCCGCAGATACGCAGTATTTT CANSPFGGRVAADTQYF
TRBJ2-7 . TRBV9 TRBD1 TGTGCCAGCAGCGTAGCACTGCCGGGACAGGGTCCCTACGAGCAGTACTTC CASSVALPGQGPYEQYF
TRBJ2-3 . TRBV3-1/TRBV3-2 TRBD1 TGTGCCAGCAGCCAGGCAGACAGGGTTGGAGATACGCAGTATTTT CASSQADRVGDTQYF
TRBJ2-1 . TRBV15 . TGTGCCACCAGCCGGGGGTCCGATTTTCACGGGCAGTTCTTC CATSRGSDFHGQFF
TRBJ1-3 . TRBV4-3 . TGCGCCAGCAGCCAAGCCCCCCTCAGGGCTGGAAACACCATATATTTT CASSQAPLRAGNTIYF